These T cell receptor beta chains were read from a single sample in a study of CD8+ T cells in alopecia areata. TCRdb's copy holds only in-frame clones and misses some; the assay was immunoSEQ multiplex PCR. The table has about 210,000 clones, about 40% seen once. The specimen comprised CD4+ T cells sorted from blood, sampled at approximately week 37, from a patient treated with tofacitinib. The receptor source for this set is a human donor with alopecia areata. CDR3s include the opening cysteine and the closing phenylalanine or tryptophan. A D gene is named only where the DNA matches it firmly. Clone size is not always given. Where it is, it says once, few, many or a class for expanded clones.

J gene: TRBJ2-1
clone size: -
V gene: TRBV6-5
D gene: -
CDR3 protein: CASSYLSRPYNEQFF
CDR3 DNA: TGTGCCAGCAGTTACCTAAGCAGGCCCTACAATGAGCAGTTCTTC

J gene: TRBJ2-1
clone size: -
V gene: TRBV29-1
D gene: -
CDR3 protein: CSVYGTSYEQFF
CDR3 DNA: TGCAGCGTGTATGGGACCAGCTATGAGCAGTTCTTC

J gene: TRBJ1-5
clone size: -
V gene: TRBV7-3
D gene: -
CDR3 protein: CASSLDWGQPQHF
CDR3 DNA: TGTGCCAGCAGCCTAGATTGGGGTCAGCCCCAGCATTTT

J gene: TRBJ1-1
clone size: -
V gene: TRBV28
D gene: -
CDR3 protein: CASSSPGALRAQGEAFF
CDR3 DNA: TGTGCCAGCAGTTCCCCGGGTGCCCTTCGGGCGCAGGGTGAAGCTTTCTTT

J gene: TRBJ1-1
clone size: -
V gene: TRBV29-1
D gene: -
CDR3 protein: CGVDSGNTEAFF
CDR3 DNA: TGCGGCGTTGACAGTGGCAACACTGAAGCTTTCTTT

J gene: TRBJ2-7
clone size: few
V gene: TRBV10-3
D gene: -
CDR3 protein: CAISELVTGSSGQYF
CDR3 DNA: TGTGCCATCAGTGAGCTGGTTACAGGGAGTTCCGGGCAGTACTTC

J gene: TRBJ1-2
clone size: -
V gene: TRBV30
D gene: -
CDR3 protein: CALRDTVGYTF
CDR3 DNA: TGTGCCCTCAGGGATACAGTTGGCTACACCTTC

J gene: TRBJ1-1
clone size: few
V gene: TRBV30
D gene: -
CDR3 protein: CAWSAGRTEAFF
CDR3 DNA: TGTGCCTGGAGTGCGGGACGGACTGAAGCTTTCTTT

J gene: TRBJ2-7
clone size: few
V gene: TRBV9
D gene: -
CDR3 protein: CASSWTGSSYEQYF
CDR3 DNA: TGTGCCAGCAGTTGGACTGGAAGCTCCTACGAGCAGTACTTC

J gene: TRBJ1-5
clone size: -
V gene: TRBV2
D gene: -
CDR3 protein: CASSEGIFSNQPQHF
CDR3 DNA: TGTGCCAGCAGTGAGGGGATCTTTAGCAATCAGCCCCAGCATTTT

J gene: TRBJ2-7
clone size: -
V gene: TRBV7-9
D gene: -
CDR3 protein: CASSLNAATSSYEQYF
CDR3 DNA: TGTGCCAGCAGCTTAAACGCGGCTACTTCCTCCTACGAGCAGTACTTC

J gene: TRBJ2-5
clone size: -
V gene: TRBV7-9
D gene: TRBD1
CDR3 protein: CASSHGTAQETQYF
CDR3 DNA: TGTGCCAGCAGCCATGGGACAGCTCAAGAGACCCAGTACTTC

J gene: TRBJ1-4
clone size: few
V gene: TRBV7-9
D gene: -
CDR3 protein: CASSPGKTGNRRNEKLFF
CDR3 DNA: TGTGCCAGCAGCCCCGGCAAAACGGGAAATAGGCGGAATGAAAAACTGTTTTTT

J gene: TRBJ2-7
clone size: -
V gene: TRBV29-1
D gene: TRBD2
CDR3 protein: CSVGGGRAYEQYF
CDR3 DNA: TGCAGCGTTGGTGGCGGGAGGGCCTACGAGCAGTACTTC

J gene: TRBJ2-5
clone size: -
V gene: TRBV15
D gene: -
CDR3 protein: CATRSSGSTQYF
CDR3 DNA: TGTGCCACGCGGTCCTCGGGGTCGACCCAGTACTTC